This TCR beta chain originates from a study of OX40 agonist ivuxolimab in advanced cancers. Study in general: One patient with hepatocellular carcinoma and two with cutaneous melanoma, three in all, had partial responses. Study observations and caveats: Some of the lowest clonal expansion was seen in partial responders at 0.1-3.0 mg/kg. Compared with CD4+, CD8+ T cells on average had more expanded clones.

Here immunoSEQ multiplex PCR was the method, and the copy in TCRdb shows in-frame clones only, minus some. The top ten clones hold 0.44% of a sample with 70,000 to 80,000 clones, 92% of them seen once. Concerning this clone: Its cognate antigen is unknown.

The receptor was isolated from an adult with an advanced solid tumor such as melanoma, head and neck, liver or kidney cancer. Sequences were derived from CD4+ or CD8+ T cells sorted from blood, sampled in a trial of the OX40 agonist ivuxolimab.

CDR3 coding DNA: TGTGCCACCAGCACACTAGCGGGAGGGGCTCTAGAGCAGTTCTTC. Its translation is CATSTLAGGALEQFF. The chain couples TRBV15 to TRBJ2-1; 13 bases are a match to TRBD2. V lost 4 bases to trimming and J lost 10 bases; unmatched junction nucleotides: 7. Per the germline V gene, CDR1 is LNHNV and CDR2 is YYDKDF (reference sequence). CDR3 size: 15 residues. Full variable domain (missing parts from reference TRBV15 and TRBJ2-1): DAMVIQNPRYQVTQFGKPVTLSCSQTLNHNVMYWYQQKSSQAPKLLFHYYDKDFNNEADTPDNFQSRRPNTSFCFLDIRSPGLGDTAMYLCATSTLAGGALEQFFGPGTRLTVL.